The T cell receptor beta chain described here comes from a study of control samples from healthy donors and cancer patients. Profiling relied on immunoSEQ multiplex PCR, and the TCRdb table lists in-frame clones only, not all of them. The data hold 190,000 or so clones, with roughly 91% observed a single time. Per germline, CDR1 SGHDT and CDR2 YYEEEE. This CDR3 has 19 amino acids. The trim removed 2 bases at V and 1 base at J, leaving 13 bases unmatched. This receptor was obtained from a man in his late teens or twenties in good health. Input material: blood. The rearrangement links TRBV5-6 to TRBJ2-3; 10 nucleotides match TRBD1. CDR3 nucleotide sequence: TGTGCCAGCAGCTTTTTAGGCCGCCGGGGGACAGGGGGCACAGATACGCAGTATTTT. Protein: CASSFLGRRGTGGTDTQYF.